The T cell receptor (beta chain) under discussion was sequenced for a study of neurological immune-mediated disorders. This clonotype appeared many times. TCRdb independently ran MiXCR on the 5' RACE reads; one entry per CDR3 protein. This sample has around 94,000 distinct CDR3 sequences, with 3.5% to 4% found just once. From germline, CDR1 is ENHRY and CDR2 SYGVKD. CDR3 length: 14 amino acids. V was pared by 2 bases and J by 4 bases, with 3 bases of the junction left unmatched. It was from 2 million PBMCs stored at -80 C that the unsorted libraries were obtained. The chain is built from TRBV10-3 and TRBJ2-3; 7 nucleotides match TRBD2. The sequenced sample was PBMCs. This receptor was identified in a woman younger than 35 with multiple sclerosis. Written as DNA, the CDR3 is TGTGCCATCAGTGAGACTAGCGTTGCAGATACGCAGTATTTT. Residues: CAISETSVADTQYF.